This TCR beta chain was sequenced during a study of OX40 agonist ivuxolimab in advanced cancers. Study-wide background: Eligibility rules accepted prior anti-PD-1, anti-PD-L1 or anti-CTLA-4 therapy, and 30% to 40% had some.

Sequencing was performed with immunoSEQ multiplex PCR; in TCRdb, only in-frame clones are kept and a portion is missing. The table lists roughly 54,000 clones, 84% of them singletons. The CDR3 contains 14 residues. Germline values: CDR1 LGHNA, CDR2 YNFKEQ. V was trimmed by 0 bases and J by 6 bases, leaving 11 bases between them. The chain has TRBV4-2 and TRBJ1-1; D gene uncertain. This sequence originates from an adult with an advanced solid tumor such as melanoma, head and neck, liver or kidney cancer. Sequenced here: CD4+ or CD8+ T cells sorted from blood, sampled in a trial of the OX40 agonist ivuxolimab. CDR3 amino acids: CASSQDLQRAEAFF. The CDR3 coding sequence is TGTGCCAGCAGCCAAGATCTTCAGAGGGCTGAAGCTTTCTTT.